These 20 T cell receptor beta chains originate from one sample sequenced in a study of control samples from healthy donors and cancer patients. Measured with immunoSEQ multiplex PCR; TCRdb has only the in-frame clones, and not every one. This repertoire shows under 30,000 clones, roughly 85% found once; its top ten account for about 6.9%. The sample was PBMCs. The receptor set was obtained from a woman aged 55-70 years with head and neck cancer.

The V and J genes are TRBV30 and TRBJ1-2, with D unresolved. This CDR3 has 12 amino acids. Germline CDR1 is GTSNPN and CDR2 is SVGIG (reference sequence). The V gene lost 2 bases and the J gene lost 5 bases, with 9 bases spanning the gap. CDR3 bases: TGTGCCTGGAGTAAGGGCTGGTATGGCTACACCTTC. It yields the protein CAWSKGWYGYTF.

The J gene is TRBJ2-1, the V gene TRBV18, with 8 bases aligning to TRBD2. The CDR3 runs 17 residues. The J segment lost 4 bases and the V segment lost 2 bases, leaving 10 bases of the junction unmatched. The germline V gene has CDR1 KGHSH and CDR2 LQKENI. The chain's CDR3 is CASSPNILAGAYNEQFF. CDR3 sequence (DNA): TGTGCCAGCTCACCAAATATTCTAGCGGGTGCTTACAATGAGCAGTTCTTC.

This clone was detected only once. This chain uses TRBV6-2 or TRBV6-3 with TRBJ2-1, with 8 bases that match TRBD2. The CDR3 has 17 amino acids. J gave up 4 bases and V 5 bases, and 13 bases lay outside the gene matches. In germline, CDR1 is MNHEY, CDR2 SVGEGT. The CDR3 DNA reads as TGTGCCAGCAGTCTCGACTACCGGGGGGGCCCTTACAATGAGCAGTTCTTC. This gives the protein CASSLDYRGGPYNEQFF.

In its sample, this clone was seen a few times. This CDR3 reads CASSQEGGGAPDEQFF. In DNA form, the CDR3 reads TGCGCCAGCAGCCAAGAAGGAGGGGGCGCCCCCGATGAGCAGTTCTTC. J is TRBJ2-1 and V is TRBV4-1, with D possibly TRBD1 on 7 matching bases. V shed 0 bases and J shed 8 bases, with 17 bases lying between them. Per germline, CDR1 MGHRA and CDR2 YSYEKL. There are 16 residues in the CDR3.

The CDR3 spells CAWGGTGGNTIYF. CDR3 nucleotide sequence: TGTGCCTGGGGTGGGACAGGGGGAAACACCATATATTTT. The chain couples TRBV30 to TRBJ1-3; 9 positions agree with TRBD1. Germline trimming cut 5 bases from V and 4 bases from J; bases unmatched to any gene: 3. Germline-derived CDR1 and CDR2 are GTSNPN and SVGIG (reference sequence). The CDR3 sequence is 13 residues long.

V is TRBV19 and J is TRBJ2-3; D unclear. This CDR3 comprises 11 residues. The V end lost 1 base, the J end lost 5 bases, and 1 base lay between the germline ends. Germline CDR1 reads LNHDA; CDR2 reads SQIVND (reference sequence). The CDR3 coding sequence is TGTGCCAGTAGTATAGGAGATACGCAGTATTTT. Translated: CASSIGDTQYF. Based on the CDR3 plus reference TRBV19 and TRBJ2-3, the full variable domain is DGGITQSPKYLFRKEGQNVTLSCEQNLNHDAMYWYRQDPGQGLRLIYYSQIVNDFQKGDIAEGYSVSREKKESFPLTVTSAQKNPTAFYLCASSIGDTQYFGPGTRLTVL.

This clone was observed a single time. This chain connects TRBV7-2 to TRBJ2-5, with 7 positions matching TRBD1. The CDR3 covers 14 residues. Per germline, CDR1 SGHTA and CDR2 FQGNSA. With 4 bases clipped from V and 1 base from J, the junction kept 3 bases outside the gene matches. DNA for the CDR3: TGTGCCAGCAGCTCAACAGGGGTCCAAGAGACCCAGTACTTC. Translating gives CASSSTGVQETQYF.

This clone rates as medium-sized (0.01 to 0.1%). This rearrangement joins TRBV5-4 to TRBJ2-7; 9 nucleotides align to TRBD1. The CDR3 sequence is 15 residues long. V dropped 0 bases and J dropped 0; count of bases not matched to a gene: 1. Germline-derived CDR1 and CDR2 are SGHNT and YYREEE (reference sequence). CDR3 in amino acids: CASSLATGGSYEQYF. CDR3 nucleotides: TGTGCCAGCAGCTTGGCGACAGGGGGCTCCTACGAGCAGTACTTC.

The chain combines TRBV12-3 or TRBV12-4 with TRBJ1-5, with unresolved D. The CDR3 contains 13 residues. Between the trimmed V and J ends, which lost 1 base and 8 bases, there was a span of 9 bases. The CDR3 nucleotides read TGTGCCAGCAGTTTAGGGGCGGCCGAGCCCCAGCATTTT. Its protein is CASSLGAAEPQHF.

The DNA of the CDR3 is TGTGCCAGCAGCGAAACGGGACGAGGACACTACGAGCAGTACTTC. Translation: CASSETGRGHYEQYF. The chain carries TRBV3-1 (or the pseudogene TRBV3-2) and TRBJ2-7, with D perhaps given as TRBD1 or TRBD2 (5 bases each). The length of the CDR3 is 15 residues. CDR1 and CDR2 from the germline V gene are LGHDT and YNNKEL (reference sequence). Trimming removed 5 bases at V and 3 bases at J, with 17 bases between.

The V and J genes are TRBV13 and TRBJ1-1; the D is unclear. The length of the CDR3 is 11 residues. CDR1 and CDR2 (germline): PRHDT, FYEKMQ (reference sequence). Trimming removed 1 base at V and 10 bases at J, with 7 bases between. The CDR3: CASSLEFGAFF. The DNA for the CDR3 is TGTGCCAGCAGCTTAGAGTTTGGAGCTTTCTTT.

V usage is TRBV6-2 or TRBV6-3 and J usage is TRBJ1-2; D is possibly TRBD1 (5 bases). Trimming removed 5 bases from V and 3 bases from J, with 7 bases in between. Germline V lookup: CDR1 MNHEY, CDR2 SVGEGT. CDR3 length: 12 residues. This CDR3 is CASSTTDYGYTF. The CDR3 DNA sequence: TGTGCCAGCAGTACGACAGACTATGGCTACACCTTC.

This sequence joins TRBV7-9 and TRBJ2-5, with D perhaps assigned TRBD1 or TRBD2 (5 bases each). Per germline, CDR1 SEHNR and CDR2 FQNEAQ (reference sequence). V shed 5 bases and J shed 10 bases, with 17 bases lying between them. The CDR3 spans 13 residues. The CDR3 nucleotides are TGTGCCAGCAGCCCCGGGGCTAGCCGTGGCCAGTACTTC. It codes for CASSPGASRGQYF.

The V and J genes are TRBV5-1 and TRBJ2-1, with 11 nucleotides matching TRBD2. Germline CDR1 is SGHRS and CDR2 is YFSETQ. The junction had 5 bases not matched to a gene; V was cut back by 3 bases and J by 3 bases. The CDR3 runs 16 residues. Written as DNA, the CDR3 is TGCGCCAGCAGCTCGGGACTAGCGGAATTCTACAATGAGCAGTTCTTC. Translation: CASSSGLAEFYNEQFF.

Only a few counts were recorded for this clone. The chain employs TRBV6-5 and TRBJ2-2; the D is unclear. V was pared by 0 bases and J by 9 bases, with 5 bases between. CDR1 MNHEY and CDR2 SVGAGI come from the germline V gene. The CDR3 consists of 12 residues. The CDR3 nucleotides read TGTGCCAGCAGTTACTCCGGCCGGGAGCTGTTTTTT. Translation gives CASSYSGRELFF.

The J gene is TRBJ2-3, the V gene TRBV5-4, with D tentatively TRBD1 or TRBD2 (6 bases each). V lost 5 bases to trimming and J lost 4 bases, with 17 bases between them. Germline V lookup: CDR1 SGHNT, CDR2 YYREEE (reference sequence). There are 15 residues in the CDR3. In DNA form, the CDR3 reads TGTGCCAGCAGGGTGGGGGGCCCCATTCCAGATACGCAGTATTTT. It codes for CASRVGGPIPDTQYF.

The gene calls are TRBV7-2 and TRBJ1-6; D possibly corresponds to TRBD1 (5 bases). The CDR3 is made up of 16 amino acids. In germline, CDR1 is SGHTA, CDR2 FQGNSA. The V gene lost 2 bases and the J gene lost 10 bases, with 18 bases spanning the gap. The CDR3 protein is CASSLRGFRVSSPLHF. Here the CDR3 DNA reads TGTGCCAGCAGCTTAAGGGGCTTTCGGGTGTCGTCACCCCTCCACTTT.

This clone has just a few counts. The chain uses TRBV2 and TRBJ2-5, with TRBD1 identical over 9 bases. Germline trimming cut 4 bases from V and 1 base from J; bases unmatched to any gene: 4. CDR1 is SNHLY and CDR2 is FYNNEI in the germline V gene. This CDR3 has 15 residues. CDR3 amino acids: CASSATGQGQETQYF. The CDR3 region has the DNA TGTGCCAGCAGTGCCACGGGACAGGGCCAAGAGACCCAGTACTTC.

The CDR3 protein is CASSTTGESNQPQHF. The CDR3 DNA is TGTGCCAGTAGTACGACAGGGGAAAGCAATCAGCCCCAGCATTTT. J is TRBJ1-5 and V is TRBV19; TRBD1 agrees at 8 bases. Germline values: CDR1 LNHDA, CDR2 SQIVND (reference sequence). Trimming removed 4 bases from V and 1 base from J; junction bases left unmatched: 3. This CDR3 comprises 15 residues.

The rearrangement uses TRBV6-5 and TRBJ1-2; the D is unclear. V dropped 8 bases and J dropped 6 bases, with 10 bases sitting between them. The CDR3 contains 11 residues. The germline gives CDR1 MNHEY, CDR2 SVGAGI. This CDR3 is CASGRLNGYTF. CDR3 nucleotides: TGTGCCAGCGGCCGGCTTAATGGCTACACCTTC.